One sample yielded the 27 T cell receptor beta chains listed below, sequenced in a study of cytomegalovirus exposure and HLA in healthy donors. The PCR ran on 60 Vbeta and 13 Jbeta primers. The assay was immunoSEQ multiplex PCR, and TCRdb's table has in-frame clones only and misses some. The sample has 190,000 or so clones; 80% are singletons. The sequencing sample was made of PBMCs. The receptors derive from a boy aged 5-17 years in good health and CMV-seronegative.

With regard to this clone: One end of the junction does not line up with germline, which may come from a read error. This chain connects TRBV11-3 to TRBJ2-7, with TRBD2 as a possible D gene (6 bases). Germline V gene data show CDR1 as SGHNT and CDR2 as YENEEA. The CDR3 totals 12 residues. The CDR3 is CASSLVAGWQHF. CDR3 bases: TGTGCCAGCAGCTTAGTCGCGGGATGGCAGCACTTC.

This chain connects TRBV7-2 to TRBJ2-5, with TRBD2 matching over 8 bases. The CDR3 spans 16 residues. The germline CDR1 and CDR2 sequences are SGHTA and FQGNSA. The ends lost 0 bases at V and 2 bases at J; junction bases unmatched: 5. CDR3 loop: CASSLAGLDEQETQYF. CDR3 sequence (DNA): TGTGCCAGCAGCTTAGCGGGACTAGATGAACAAGAGACCCAGTACTTC.

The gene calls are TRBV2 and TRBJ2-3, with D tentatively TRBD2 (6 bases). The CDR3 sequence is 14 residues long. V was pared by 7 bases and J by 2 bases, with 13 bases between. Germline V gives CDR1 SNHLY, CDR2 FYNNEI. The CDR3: CASTPAGHTDTQYF. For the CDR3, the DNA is TGTGCCAGCACCCCAGCGGGCCACACAGATACGCAGTATTTT. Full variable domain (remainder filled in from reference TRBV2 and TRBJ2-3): EPEVTQTPSHQVTQMGQEVILRCVPISNHLYFYWYRQILGQKVEFLVSFYNNEISEKSEIFDDQFSVERPDGSNFTLKIRSTKLEDSAMYFCASTPAGHTDTQYFGPGTRLTVL.

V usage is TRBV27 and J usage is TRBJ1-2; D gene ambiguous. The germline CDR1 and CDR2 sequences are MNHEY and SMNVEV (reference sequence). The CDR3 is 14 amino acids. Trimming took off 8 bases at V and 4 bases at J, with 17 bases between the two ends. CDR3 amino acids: CASGRREALYGYTF. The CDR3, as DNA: TGTGCCAGCGGTCGCCGGGAAGCCCTCTATGGCTACACCTTC.

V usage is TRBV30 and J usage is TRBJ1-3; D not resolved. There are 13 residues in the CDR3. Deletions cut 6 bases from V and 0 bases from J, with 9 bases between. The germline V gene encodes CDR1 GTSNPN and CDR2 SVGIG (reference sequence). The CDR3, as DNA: TGTGCCTGTATCCTAAGCTCTGGAAACACCATATATTTT. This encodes CACILSSGNTIYF. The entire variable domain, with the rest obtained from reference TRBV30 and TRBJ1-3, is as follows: SQTIHQWPATLVQPVGSPLSLECTVEGTSNPNLYWYRQAAGRGLQLLFYSVGIGQISSEVPQNLSASRPQDRQFILSSKKLLLSDSGFYLCACILSSGNTIYFGEGSWLTVV.

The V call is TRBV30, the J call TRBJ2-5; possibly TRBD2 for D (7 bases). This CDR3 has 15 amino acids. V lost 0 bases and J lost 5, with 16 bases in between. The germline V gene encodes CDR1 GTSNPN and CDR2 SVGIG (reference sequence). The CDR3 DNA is TGTGCCTGGAGTGTGAGGGGGGGGCCTCTGGAGACCCAGTACTTC. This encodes CAWSVRGGPLETQYF.

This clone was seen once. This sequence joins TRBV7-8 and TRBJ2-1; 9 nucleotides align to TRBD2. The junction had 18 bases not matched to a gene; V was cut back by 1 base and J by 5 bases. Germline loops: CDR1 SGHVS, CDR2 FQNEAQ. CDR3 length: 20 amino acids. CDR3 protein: CASSLDFGGFRGRANNEQFF. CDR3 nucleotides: TGTGCCAGCAGCTTAGATTTTGGGGGTTTTCGCGGGAGGGCCAACAATGAGCAGTTCTTC.

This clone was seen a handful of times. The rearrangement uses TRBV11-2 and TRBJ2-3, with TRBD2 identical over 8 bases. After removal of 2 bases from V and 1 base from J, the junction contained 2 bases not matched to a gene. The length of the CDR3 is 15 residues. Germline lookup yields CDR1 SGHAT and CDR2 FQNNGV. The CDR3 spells CASSLNSGGTDTQYF. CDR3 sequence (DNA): TGTGCCAGCAGCTTAAATAGCGGGGGCACAGATACGCAGTATTTT.

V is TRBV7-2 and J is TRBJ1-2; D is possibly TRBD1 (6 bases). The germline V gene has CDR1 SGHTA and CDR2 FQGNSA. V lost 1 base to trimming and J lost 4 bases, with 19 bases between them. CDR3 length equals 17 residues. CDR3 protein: CASSLELTGGGGYGYTF. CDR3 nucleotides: TGTGCCAGCAGCTTAGAGCTGACAGGAGGGGGGGGCTATGGCTACACCTTC.

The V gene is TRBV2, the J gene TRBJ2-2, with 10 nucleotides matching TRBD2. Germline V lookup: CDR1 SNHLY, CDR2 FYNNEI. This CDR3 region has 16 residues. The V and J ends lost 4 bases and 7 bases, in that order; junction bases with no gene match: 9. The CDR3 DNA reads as TGTGCCAGCAGTGCTAGGCCTAGCGGGAGTAACGGGGAGCTGTTTTTT. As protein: CASSARPSGSNGELFF.

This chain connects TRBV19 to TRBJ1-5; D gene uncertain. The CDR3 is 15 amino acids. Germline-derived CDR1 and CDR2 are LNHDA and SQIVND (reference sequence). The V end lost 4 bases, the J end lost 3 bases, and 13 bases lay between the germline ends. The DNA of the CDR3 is TGTGCCAGTAGTAGCCGGGGTCAGCCCAATCAGCCCCAGCATTTT. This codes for CASSSRGQPNQPQHF.

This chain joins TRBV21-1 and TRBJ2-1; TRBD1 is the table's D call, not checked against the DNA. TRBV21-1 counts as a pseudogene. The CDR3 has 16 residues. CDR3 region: CASSPLTANSYNEQFF. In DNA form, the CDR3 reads TGTGCCAGCAGTCCGTTGACAGCCAACTCCTACAATGAGCAGTTCTTC.

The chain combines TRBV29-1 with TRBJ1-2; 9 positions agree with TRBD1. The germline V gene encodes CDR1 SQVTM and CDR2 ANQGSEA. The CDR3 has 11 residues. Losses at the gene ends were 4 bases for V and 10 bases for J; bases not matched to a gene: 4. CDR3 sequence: CSVGGTGIYTF. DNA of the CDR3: TGCAGCGTTGGCGGGACAGGGATCTACACCTTC.

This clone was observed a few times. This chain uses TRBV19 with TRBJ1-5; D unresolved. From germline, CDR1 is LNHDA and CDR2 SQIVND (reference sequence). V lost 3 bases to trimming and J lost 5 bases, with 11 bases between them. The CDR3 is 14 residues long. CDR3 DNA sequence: TGTGCCAGTAGTATCGGAGGGCAGTATCAGCCCCAGCATTTT. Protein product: CASSIGGQYQPQHF. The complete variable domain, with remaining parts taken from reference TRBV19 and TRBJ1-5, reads DGGITQSPKYLFRKEGQNVTLSCEQNLNHDAMYWYRQDPGQGLRLIYYSQIVNDFQKGDIAEGYSVSREKKESFPLTVTSAQKNPTAFYLCASSIGGQYQPQHFGDGTRLSIL.

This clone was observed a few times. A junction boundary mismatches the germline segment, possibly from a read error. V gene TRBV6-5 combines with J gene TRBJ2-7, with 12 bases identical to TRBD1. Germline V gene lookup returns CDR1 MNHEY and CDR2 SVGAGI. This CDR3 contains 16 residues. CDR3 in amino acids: CASSYASGTGGKGGIF. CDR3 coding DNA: TGTGCCAGCAGTTACGCGTCCGGGACAGGGGGCAAAGGAGGGATCTTC.

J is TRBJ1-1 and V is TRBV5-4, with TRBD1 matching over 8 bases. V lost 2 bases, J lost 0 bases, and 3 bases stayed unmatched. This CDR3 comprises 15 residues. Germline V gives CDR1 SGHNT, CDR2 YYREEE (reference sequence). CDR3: CASSFADRVNTEAFF. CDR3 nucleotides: TGTGCCAGCAGCTTTGCGGACAGGGTGAACACTGAAGCTTTCTTT.

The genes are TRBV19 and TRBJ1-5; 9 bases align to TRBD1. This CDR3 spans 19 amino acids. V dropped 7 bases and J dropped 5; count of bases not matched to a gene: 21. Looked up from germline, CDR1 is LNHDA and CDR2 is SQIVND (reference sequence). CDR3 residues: CASTIDGTGPQQSDQPQHF. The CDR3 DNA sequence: TGTGCCAGTACTATCGACGGGACAGGGCCGCAGCAGAGCGATCAGCCCCAGCATTTT.

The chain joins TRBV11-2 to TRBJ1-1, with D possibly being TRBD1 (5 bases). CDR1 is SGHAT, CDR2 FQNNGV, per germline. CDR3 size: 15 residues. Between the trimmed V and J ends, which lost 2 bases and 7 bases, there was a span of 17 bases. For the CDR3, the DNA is TGTGCCAGCAGCTTAAAAGCCCTGCTGACAGTTGAAGCTTTCTTT. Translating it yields CASSLKALLTVEAFF. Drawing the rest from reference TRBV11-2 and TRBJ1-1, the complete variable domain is EAGVAQSPRYKIIEKRQSVAFWCNPISGHATLYWYQQILGQGPKLLIQFQNNGVVDDSQLPKDRFSAERLKGVDSTLKIQPAKLEDSAVYLCASSLKALLTVEAFFGQGTRLTVV.

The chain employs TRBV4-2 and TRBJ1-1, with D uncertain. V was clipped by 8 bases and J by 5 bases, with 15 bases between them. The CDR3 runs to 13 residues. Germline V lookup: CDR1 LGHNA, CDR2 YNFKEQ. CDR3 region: CASSREGGTEAFF. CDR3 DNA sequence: TGTGCCAGCTCTCGGGAAGGAGGGACTGAAGCTTTCTTT.

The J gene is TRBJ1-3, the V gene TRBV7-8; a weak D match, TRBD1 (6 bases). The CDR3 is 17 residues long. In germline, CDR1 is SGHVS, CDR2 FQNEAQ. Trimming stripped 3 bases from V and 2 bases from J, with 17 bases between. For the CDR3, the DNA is TGTGCCAGCAGCTTCAACTTCAACAGGGCGACTGGAAACACCATATATTTT. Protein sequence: CASSFNFNRATGNTIYF.

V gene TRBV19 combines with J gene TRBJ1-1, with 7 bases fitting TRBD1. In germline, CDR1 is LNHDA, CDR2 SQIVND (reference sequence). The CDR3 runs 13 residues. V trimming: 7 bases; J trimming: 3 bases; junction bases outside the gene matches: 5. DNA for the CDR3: TGTGCCAGTACCCCGGACAGGTACACTGAAGCTTTCTTT. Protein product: CASTPDRYTEAFF.

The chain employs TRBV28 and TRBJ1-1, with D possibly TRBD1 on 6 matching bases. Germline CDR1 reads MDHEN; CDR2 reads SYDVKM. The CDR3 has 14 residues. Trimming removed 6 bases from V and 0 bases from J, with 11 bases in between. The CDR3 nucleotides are TGTGCCAGCAGGTCGACAGGCCTGAACACTGAAGCTTTCTTT. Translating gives CASRSTGLNTEAFF.

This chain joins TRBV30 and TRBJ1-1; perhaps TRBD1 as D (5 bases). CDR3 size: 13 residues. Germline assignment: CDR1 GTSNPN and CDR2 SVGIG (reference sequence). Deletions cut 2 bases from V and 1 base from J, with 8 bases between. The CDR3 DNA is TGTGCCTGGAGTTTCGGGGGGAACACTGAAGCTTTCTTT. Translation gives CAWSFGGNTEAFF.

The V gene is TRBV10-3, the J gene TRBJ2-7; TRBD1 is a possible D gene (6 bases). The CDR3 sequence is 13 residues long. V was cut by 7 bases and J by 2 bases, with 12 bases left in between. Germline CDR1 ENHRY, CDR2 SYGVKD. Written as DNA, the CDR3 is TGTGCCATCACGGACAGTACTGCCTACGAGCAGTACTTC. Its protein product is CAITDSTAYEQYF.

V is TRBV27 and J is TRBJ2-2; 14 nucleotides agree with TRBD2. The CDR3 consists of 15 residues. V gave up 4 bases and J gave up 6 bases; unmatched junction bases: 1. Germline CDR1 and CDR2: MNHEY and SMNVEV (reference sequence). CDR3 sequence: CASSSGLAGAGELFF. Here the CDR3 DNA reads TGTGCCAGCAGTTCGGGACTAGCGGGGGCCGGGGAGCTGTTTTTT.

This CDR3 reads CASGLGGAGGNTIYF. For the CDR3, the DNA is TGTGCTAGTGGTTTAGGGGGCGCGGGTGGAAACACCATATATTTT. J is TRBJ1-3 and V is TRBV12-5; TRBD1 matches 7 bases. The germline gives CDR1 LGHNT, CDR2 FRNRAP. With V trimmed by 3 bases and J by 3 bases, 5 bases remained unmatched. This CDR3 spans 15 amino acids.

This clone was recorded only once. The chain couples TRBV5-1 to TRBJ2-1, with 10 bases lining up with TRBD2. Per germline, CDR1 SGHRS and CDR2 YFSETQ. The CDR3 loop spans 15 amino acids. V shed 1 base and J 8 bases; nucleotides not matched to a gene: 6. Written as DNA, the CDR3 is TGCGCCAGCAGCTTGATAAGCGGGGGGGCCTATGAGCAGTTCTTC. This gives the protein CASSLISGGAYEQFF. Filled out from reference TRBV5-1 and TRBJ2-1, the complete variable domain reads KAGVTQTPRYLIKTRGQQVTLSCSPISGHRSVSWYQQTPGQGLQFLFEYFSETQRNKGNFPGRFSGRQFSNSRSEMNVSTLELGDSALYLCASSLISGGAYEQFFGPGTRLTVL.